Following are 26 T cell receptor beta chains from one sample sequenced in a study of blood T cell repertoires in COVID-19. Some clones are missing from TCRdb's copy, which holds only in-frame ones; the method was immunoSEQ multiplex PCR. This sample yields about 41,000 clones, of which around nine tenths are seen a single time; around 4.7% belongs to the top ten. Sequenced input: peripheral blood. Receptors originate from a man in his fifties or sixties with acute or convalescent COVID-19.

The gene calls are TRBV7-2 and TRBJ1-4; maybe TRBD1 (5 bases). This CDR3 is 15 amino acids long. V was cut by 5 bases and J by 3 bases, with 13 bases left in between. Per the germline V gene, CDR1 is SGHTA and CDR2 is FQGNSA. The chain's CDR3 is CASSQAQGPNEKLFF. CDR3 nucleotides: TGTGCCAGCAGCCAGGCCCAGGGCCCTAATGAAAAACTGTTTTTT.

The chain carries TRBV9 and TRBJ1-1, with TRBD1 matching 8 bases. This CDR3 spans 16 amino acids. CDR1 and CDR2 from the germline V gene are SGDLS and YYNGEE. The junction had 12 bases not matched to a gene; V was cut back by 2 bases and J by 6 bases. This CDR3 is CASSVGGAGGRSEAFF. The CDR3 region has the DNA TGTGCCAGCAGCGTCGGAGGCGCAGGGGGCCGATCTGAAGCTTTCTTT.

The genes are TRBV19 and TRBJ2-5, with TRBD2 matching 9 bases. This CDR3 region has 15 residues. V lost 5 bases and J lost 4; bases outside the gene matches: 8. Germline lookup yields CDR1 LNHDA and CDR2 SQIVND (reference sequence). This chain's CDR3 is CASSPPGLAGETQYF. The CDR3 nucleotides read TGTGCCAGTAGTCCTCCGGGACTAGCAGGAGAGACCCAGTACTTC.

This chain connects TRBV30 to TRBJ1-5; no definite D call. Between the trimmed V and J ends, which lost 0 bases and 5 bases, there was a span of 20 bases. CDR3 size: 17 residues. Germline V gene data show CDR1 as GTSNPN and CDR2 as SVGIG (reference sequence). CDR3 sequence reads: CAWSVPAWRGRDQPQHF. In nucleotides, the CDR3 is TGTGCCTGGAGTGTACCCGCATGGAGAGGTCGGGATCAGCCCCAGCATTTT. Full variable domain (remainder filled in from reference TRBV30 and TRBJ1-5): SQTIHQWPATLVQPVGSPLSLECTVEGTSNPNLYWYRQAAGRGLQLLFYSVGIGQISSEVPQNLSASRPQDRQFILSSKKLLLSDSGFYLCAWSVPAWRGRDQPQHFGDGTRLSIL.

The chain employs TRBV19 and TRBJ1-3, with 8 bases matching TRBD1. This CDR3 is 15 amino acids long. Germline CDR1 and CDR2: LNHDA and SQIVND (reference sequence). V trimming: 8 bases; J trimming: 7 bases; junction bases outside the gene matches: 13. CDR3 DNA: TGTGCCAGTCAACCAAATCCAGGGGGCCAGAACACCATATATTTT. It yields the protein CASQPNPGGQNTIYF.

V usage is TRBV12-5 and J usage is TRBJ2-1; D possibly corresponds to TRBD1 (5 bases). Germline V gives CDR1 LGHNT, CDR2 FRNRAP. The CDR3 sequence is 18 residues long. V was clipped by 1 base and J by 7 bases, with 23 bases between them. The CDR3 region is CASGLGTGLVKEFNEQFF. The CDR3 region has the DNA TGTGCTAGTGGTTTGGGTACAGGTCTCGTTAAGGAATTTAATGAGCAGTTCTTC.

This clone was picked up one time. The chain has TRBV15 and TRBJ1-4, with D possibly matching TRBD1 (5 bases). This CDR3 is 15 amino acids long. Trimming removed 0 bases at V and 7 bases at J, with 12 bases between. Germline CDR1 and CDR2: LNHNV and YYDKDF (reference sequence). The CDR3 protein is CATSRDPRAGEKLFF. CDR3 nucleotides: TGTGCCACCAGCAGAGATCCCAGGGCAGGTGAAAAACTGTTTTTT.

The chain couples TRBV5-1 to TRBJ1-1; D not certain. Trimming stripped 3 bases from V and 0 bases from J, with 15 bases between. The CDR3 runs 16 residues. Germline CDR1 SGHRS, CDR2 YFSETQ. This CDR3 reads CASSWRAGSMNTEAFF. For the CDR3, the DNA is TGCGCCAGCAGCTGGAGGGCGGGGAGTATGAACACTGAAGCTTTCTTT.

J is TRBJ1-1 and V is TRBV19; TRBD1 matches 7 bases. After removal of 8 bases from V and 1 base from J, the junction contained 7 bases not matched to a gene. Germline CDR1 LNHDA, CDR2 SQIVND (reference sequence). The CDR3 has 14 residues. This chain's CDR3 is CASWDRNPNTEAFF. The CDR3 nucleotides read TGTGCCAGTTGGGACAGAAACCCGAACACTGAAGCTTTCTTT.

The rearrangement joins TRBV30 to TRBJ2-7; 10 bases fit TRBD1. Germline CDR1 and CDR2: GTSNPN and SVGIG (reference sequence). V was pared by 1 base and J by 3 bases, with 6 bases of the junction left unmatched. The CDR3 sequence is 15 residues long. Written as DNA, the CDR3 is TGTGCCTGGAGTGCCACCGGGACAGGGGACTACGAGCAGTACTTC. This translates into CAWSATGTGDYEQYF.

The J gene is TRBJ2-2, the V gene TRBV20-1; 7 bases agree with TRBD1. CDR1 and CDR2 from the germline V gene are DFQATT and SNEGSKA (reference sequence). The CDR3 is 16 residues long. The trim removed 3 bases at V and 1 base at J, leaving 8 bases unmatched. The CDR3 sequence is CSASATGTVNTGELFF. The CDR3 nucleotides are TGCAGTGCTAGTGCAACCGGGACAGTGAACACCGGGGAGCTGTTTTTT.

The chain has TRBV10-3 and TRBJ2-7; no definite D call. CDR1 and CDR2 (germline): ENHRY, SYGVKD. The length of the CDR3 is 13 residues. V lost 3 bases, J lost 6 bases, and 12 bases lay in between. CDR3 sequence: CAISDLTRSEQYF. CDR3 bases: TGTGCCATCAGTGACCTTACCCGGAGCGAGCAGTACTTC.

The rearrangement uses TRBV28 and TRBJ2-2, with D tentatively TRBD2 (7 bases). The ends were cut back, 7 bases at V and 4 bases at J, with 13 bases in the middle. This CDR3 region has 14 residues. Germline lookup yields CDR1 MDHEN and CDR2 SYDVKM. The CDR3 DNA reads TGTGCCAGCATTCGGGGGGCCTTCACCGGGGAGCTGTTTTTT. This encodes CASIRGAFTGELFF.

The chain combines TRBV23-1 with TRBJ2-7; D perhaps matches TRBD2 (6 bases). TRBV23-1 is placed among ORFs of uncertain function. The V gene lost 7 bases and the J gene lost 3 bases, with 19 bases spanning the gap. There are 15 residues in the CDR3. CDR3 nucleotide sequence: TGCGCCAGCACCGACACAAACGGGAGCTACTACGAGCAGTACTTC. It is translated as CASTDTNGSYYEQYF.

The chain recombines TRBV5-1 with TRBJ2-3; 10 positions agree with TRBD2. CDR1 SGHRS and CDR2 YFSETQ come from the germline V gene. The CDR3 extends over 15 amino acids. The V gene end was trimmed by 5 bases and the J gene end by 3 bases; junction bases not matched to a gene: 6. This CDR3 reads CASSLAGDGTDTQYF. As DNA, the CDR3 is TGCGCCAGCAGTCTAGCGGGGGATGGGACAGATACGCAGTATTTT.

The J gene is TRBJ1-1, the V gene TRBV4-3; D not certain. CDR1 and CDR2 (germline): LGHNA, YSLEER. This CDR3 region has 14 residues. Trimming stripped 0 bases from V and 4 bases from J, with 9 bases between. CDR3 nucleotide sequence: TGCGCCAGCAGCCAAGAACTGCGGAGCACTGAAGCTTTCTTT. This codes for CASSQELRSTEAFF.

The rearrangement uses TRBV6-6 and TRBJ1-2; perhaps TRBD1 as D (6 bases). The CDR3 totals 14 residues. Looked up from germline, CDR1 is MNHNY and CDR2 is SVGAGI (reference sequence). Between the trimmed V and J ends, which lost 2 bases and 3 bases, there was a span of 10 bases. DNA for the CDR3: TGTGCCAGCAGTTACGGGGGCGAACACTATGGCTACACCTTC. As protein: CASSYGGEHYGYTF.

V usage is TRBV15 and J usage is TRBJ2-7; D possibly corresponds to TRBD1 (5 bases). Trimming cost V 0 bases and J 4 bases, with 10 bases left between them. There are 14 residues in the CDR3. Germline-derived CDR1 and CDR2 are LNHNV and YYDKDF (reference sequence). CDR3 sequence reads: CATSRDLGPYEQYF. The CDR3 bases are TGTGCCACCAGCAGAGATCTGGGGCCGTACGAGCAGTACTTC.

This clone was recorded only once. The V and J genes are TRBV5-1 and TRBJ2-2, with D tentatively TRBD2 (7 bases). Germline V gives CDR1 SGHRS, CDR2 YFSETQ. Between the trimmed V and J ends, which lost 0 bases and 6 bases, there was a span of 9 bases. The CDR3 contains 14 residues. The CDR3 nucleotides read TGCGCCAGCAGCTTGGAAGGGGGGGCCGGGGAGCTGTTTTTT. Residues: CASSLEGGAGELFF. Full variable domain (outside the CDR3, taken from reference TRBV5-1 and TRBJ2-2): KAGVTQTPRYLIKTRGQQVTLSCSPISGHRSVSWYQQTPGQGLQFLFEYFSETQRNKGNFPGRFSGRQFSNSRSEMNVSTLELGDSALYLCASSLEGGAGELFFGEGSRLTVL.

This sequence joins TRBV19 and TRBJ2-1; 9 bases agree with TRBD2. V trimming: 5 bases; J trimming: 10 bases; junction bases outside the gene matches: 6. This CDR3 region has 13 residues. Germline loops: CDR1 LNHDA, CDR2 SQIVND (reference sequence). The CDR3, as DNA: TGTGCCAGTAGTCAACAGCGGGGGGACGAGCAGTTCTTC. Residues: CASSQQRGDEQFF.

The gene calls are TRBV27 and TRBJ1-5; 7 nucleotides line up with TRBD1. The CDR3 runs 17 residues. V was pared by 5 bases and J by 0 bases, with 10 bases of the junction left unmatched. Germline-derived CDR1 and CDR2 are MNHEY and SMNVEV (reference sequence). The CDR3 coding sequence is TGTGCCAGCAGTCCGGGACAGTTCTCGGGTAGCAATCAGCCCCAGCATTTT. This encodes CASSPGQFSGSNQPQHF.

This chain connects TRBV21-1 to TRBJ1-1; TRBD1 is the table's D call and was not checked against the DNA. TRBV21-1 is an annotated pseudogene. The CDR3 runs to 18 residues. Here the CDR3 reads CASSKKGPTGYPNTEAFF. CDR3 sequence (DNA): TGTGCCAGCAGCAAAAAAGGACCAACAGGGTACCCGAACACTGAAGCTTTCTTT.

The chain joins TRBV7-7 to TRBJ2-2; possibly TRBD2 for D (6 bases). V lost 2 bases and J lost 6, with 13 bases in between. This CDR3 is built from 15 residues. Germline assignment: CDR1 SSHAT and CDR2 FNYEAQ (reference sequence). CDR3 sequence (DNA): TGTGCCAGCAGCTTATCAGGCGCGGGGCCCGGGGAGCTGTTTTTT. This sequence encodes CASSLSGAGPGELFF.

This chain joins TRBV6-1 and TRBJ2-7, with D unclear. V lost 1 base, J lost 5 bases, and 12 bases lay in between. The CDR3 spans 14 residues. Per germline, CDR1 MNHNS and CDR2 SASEGT. The CDR3 DNA reads TGTGCCAGCAGTGAAGACCCCGGGTACGACGAGCAGTACTTC. It codes for CASSEDPGYDEQYF.

The chain is built from TRBV5-4 and TRBJ2-7; 8 bases line up with TRBD2. The J segment lost 2 bases and the V segment lost 0 bases, leaving 1 base of the junction unmatched. The CDR3 runs 14 residues. Germline lookup yields CDR1 SGHNT and CDR2 YYREEE (reference sequence). DNA for the CDR3: TGTGCCAGCAGCTTGGCGGGGGGGACCTACGAGCAGTACTTC. It is translated as CASSLAGGTYEQYF.

The table lists this clone with a few counts. The chain combines TRBV28 with TRBJ1-1; tentative D call: TRBD1 (6 bases). The CDR3 spans 11 residues. CDR1 is MDHEN and CDR2 is SYDVKM in the germline V gene. Trimming took off 5 bases at V and 7 bases at J, with 8 bases between the two ends. As DNA, the CDR3 is TGTGCCAGCAGTGGACAGAGTGAAGCTTTCTTT. The encoded protein is CASSGQSEAFF.